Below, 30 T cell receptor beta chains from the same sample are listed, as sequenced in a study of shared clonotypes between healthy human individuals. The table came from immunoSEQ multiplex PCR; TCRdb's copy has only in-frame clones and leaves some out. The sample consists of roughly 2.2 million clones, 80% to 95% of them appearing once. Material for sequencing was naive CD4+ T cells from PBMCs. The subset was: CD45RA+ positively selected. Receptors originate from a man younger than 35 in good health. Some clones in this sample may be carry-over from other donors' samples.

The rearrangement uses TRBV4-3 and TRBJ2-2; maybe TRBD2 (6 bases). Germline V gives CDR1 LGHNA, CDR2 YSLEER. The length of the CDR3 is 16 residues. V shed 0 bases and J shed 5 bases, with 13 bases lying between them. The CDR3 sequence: CASSQDRGARTGELFF. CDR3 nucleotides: TGCGCCAGCAGCCAAGATCGCGGGGCTCGTACCGGGGAGCTGTTTTTT.

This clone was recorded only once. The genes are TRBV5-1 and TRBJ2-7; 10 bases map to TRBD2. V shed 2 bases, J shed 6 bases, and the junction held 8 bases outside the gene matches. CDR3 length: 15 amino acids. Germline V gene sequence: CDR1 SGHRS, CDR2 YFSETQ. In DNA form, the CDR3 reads TGCGCCAGCAGCTTACTAGCGGGAATGGGTCGCGAGCAGTACTTC. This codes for CASSLLAGMGREQYF.

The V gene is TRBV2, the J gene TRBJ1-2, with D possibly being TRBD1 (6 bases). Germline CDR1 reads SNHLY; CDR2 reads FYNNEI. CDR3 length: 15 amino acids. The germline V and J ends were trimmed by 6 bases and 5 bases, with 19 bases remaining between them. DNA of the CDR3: TGTGCCAGCAGCGCGGACAGTCCCATGGTTTATGGCTACACCTTC. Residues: CASSADSPMVYGYTF.

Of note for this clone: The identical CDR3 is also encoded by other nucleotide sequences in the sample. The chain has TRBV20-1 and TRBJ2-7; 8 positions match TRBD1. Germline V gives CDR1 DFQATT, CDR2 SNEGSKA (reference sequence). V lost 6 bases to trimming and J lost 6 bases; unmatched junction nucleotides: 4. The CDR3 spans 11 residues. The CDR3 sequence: CSAPGQGEQYF. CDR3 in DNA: TGCAGTGCCCCTGGACAGGGCGAGCAGTACTTC.

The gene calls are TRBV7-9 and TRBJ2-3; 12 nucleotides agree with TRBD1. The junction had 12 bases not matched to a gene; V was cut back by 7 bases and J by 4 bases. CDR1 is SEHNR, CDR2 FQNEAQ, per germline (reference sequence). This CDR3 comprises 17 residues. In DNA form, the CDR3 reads TGTGCCAGCACCGAGAGCACCGGGACAGGGGGCGCAGATACGCAGTATTTT. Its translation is CASTESTGTGGADTQYF.

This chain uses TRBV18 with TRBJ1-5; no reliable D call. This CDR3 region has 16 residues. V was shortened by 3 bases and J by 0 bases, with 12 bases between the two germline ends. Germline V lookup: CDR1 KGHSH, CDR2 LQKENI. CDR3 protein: CASSPQSPYSNQPQHF. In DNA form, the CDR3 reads TGTGCCAGCTCACCTCAAAGTCCCTATAGCAATCAGCCCCAGCATTTT.

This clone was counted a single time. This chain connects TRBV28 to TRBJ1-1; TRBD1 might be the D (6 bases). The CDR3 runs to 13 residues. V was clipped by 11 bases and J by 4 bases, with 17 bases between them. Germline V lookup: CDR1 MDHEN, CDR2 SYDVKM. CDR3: CASRAGGATEAFF. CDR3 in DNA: TGTGCCTCAAGGGCGGGGGGCGCCACTGAAGCTTTCTTT.

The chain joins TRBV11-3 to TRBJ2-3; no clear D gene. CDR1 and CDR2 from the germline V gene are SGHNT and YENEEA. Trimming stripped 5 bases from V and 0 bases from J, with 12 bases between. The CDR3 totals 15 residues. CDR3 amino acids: CASSPQSLSTDTQYF. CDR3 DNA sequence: TGTGCCAGCAGCCCCCAGTCCCTCAGCACAGATACGCAGTATTTT.

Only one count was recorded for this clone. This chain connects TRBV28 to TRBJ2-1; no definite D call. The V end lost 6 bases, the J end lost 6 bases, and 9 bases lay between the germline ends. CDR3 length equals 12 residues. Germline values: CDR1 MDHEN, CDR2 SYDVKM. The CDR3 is CASRREFNEQFF. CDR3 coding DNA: TGTGCCAGCAGAAGGGAATTCAATGAGCAGTTCTTC. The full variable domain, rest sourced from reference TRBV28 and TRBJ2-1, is DVKVTQSSRYLVKRTGEKVFLECVQDMDHENMFWYRQDPGLGLRLIYFSYDVKMKEKGDIPEGYSVSREKKERFSLILESASTNQTSMYLCASRREFNEQFFGPGTRLTVL.

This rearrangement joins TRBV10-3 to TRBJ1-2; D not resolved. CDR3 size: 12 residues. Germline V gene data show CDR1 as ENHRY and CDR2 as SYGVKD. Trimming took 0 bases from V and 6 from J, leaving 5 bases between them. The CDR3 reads CAISESGNGYTF. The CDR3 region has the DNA TGTGCCATCAGTGAGTCAGGGAATGGCTACACCTTC.

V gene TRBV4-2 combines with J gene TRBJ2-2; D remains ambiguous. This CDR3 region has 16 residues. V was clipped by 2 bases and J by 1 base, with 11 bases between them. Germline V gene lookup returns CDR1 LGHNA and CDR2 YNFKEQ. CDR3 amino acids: CASSQRTALNTGELFF. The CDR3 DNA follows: TGTGCCAGCAGCCAACGAACAGCTCTGAACACCGGGGAGCTGTTTTTT.

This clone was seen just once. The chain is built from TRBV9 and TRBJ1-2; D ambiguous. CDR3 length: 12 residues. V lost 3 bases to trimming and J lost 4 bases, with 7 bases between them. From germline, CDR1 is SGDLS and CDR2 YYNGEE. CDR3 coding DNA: TGTGCCAGCAGCGCCAGCTCCTATGGCTACACCTTC. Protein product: CASSASSYGYTF. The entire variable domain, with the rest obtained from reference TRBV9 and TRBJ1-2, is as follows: DSGVTQTPKHLITATGQRVTLRCSPRSGDLSVYWYQQSLDQGLQFLIQYYNGEERAKGNILERFSAQQFPDLHSELNLSSLELGDSALYFCASSASSYGYTFGSGTRLTVV.

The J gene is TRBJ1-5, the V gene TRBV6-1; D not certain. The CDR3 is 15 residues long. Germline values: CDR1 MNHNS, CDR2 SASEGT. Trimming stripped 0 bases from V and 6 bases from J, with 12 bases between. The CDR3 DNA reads TGTGCCAGCAGTGAAGCCGGGCGGTTATCTCAGCCCCAGCATTTT. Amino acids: CASSEAGRLSQPQHF.

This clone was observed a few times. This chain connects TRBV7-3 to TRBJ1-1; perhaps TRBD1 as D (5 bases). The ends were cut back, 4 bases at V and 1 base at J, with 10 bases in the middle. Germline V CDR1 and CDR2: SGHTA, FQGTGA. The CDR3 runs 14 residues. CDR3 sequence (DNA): TGTGCCAGCAGCTCAGGGAGTGGGAACACTGAAGCTTTCTTT. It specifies CASSSGSGNTEAFF.

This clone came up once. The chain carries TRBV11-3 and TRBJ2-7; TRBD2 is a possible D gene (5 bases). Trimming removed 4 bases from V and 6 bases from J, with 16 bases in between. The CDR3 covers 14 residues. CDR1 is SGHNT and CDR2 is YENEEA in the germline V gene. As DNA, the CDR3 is TGTGCCAGCAGCTCCGACCGGGGAAGAGGCGAGCAGTACTTC. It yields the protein CASSSDRGRGEQYF.

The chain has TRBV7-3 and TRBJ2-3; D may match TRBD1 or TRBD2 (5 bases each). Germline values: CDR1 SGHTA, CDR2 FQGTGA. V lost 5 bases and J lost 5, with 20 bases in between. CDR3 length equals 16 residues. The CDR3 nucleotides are TGTGCCAGCAGCCTTTCAGGGACCGGTGTTGGAGATACGCAGTATTTT. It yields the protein CASSLSGTGVGDTQYF.

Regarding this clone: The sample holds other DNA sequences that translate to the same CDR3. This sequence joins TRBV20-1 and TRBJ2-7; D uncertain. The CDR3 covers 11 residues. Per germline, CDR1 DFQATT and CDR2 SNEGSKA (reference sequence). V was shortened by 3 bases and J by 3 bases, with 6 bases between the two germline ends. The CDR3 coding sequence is TGCAGTGCTAGGCGTGTCTACGAGCAGTACTTC. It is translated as CSARRVYEQYF.

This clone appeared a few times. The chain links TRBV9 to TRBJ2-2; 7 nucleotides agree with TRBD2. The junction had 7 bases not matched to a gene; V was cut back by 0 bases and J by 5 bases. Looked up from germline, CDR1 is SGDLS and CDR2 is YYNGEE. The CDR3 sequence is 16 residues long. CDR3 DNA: TGTGCCAGCAGCGTAGCGGGTAGCGGGTTAACCGGGGAGCTGTTTTTT. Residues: CASSVAGSGLTGELFF. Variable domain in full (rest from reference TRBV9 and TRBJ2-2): DSGVTQTPKHLITATGQRVTLRCSPRSGDLSVYWYQQSLDQGLQFLIQYYNGEERAKGNILERFSAQQFPDLHSELNLSSLELGDSALYFCASSVAGSGLTGELFFGEGSRLTVL.

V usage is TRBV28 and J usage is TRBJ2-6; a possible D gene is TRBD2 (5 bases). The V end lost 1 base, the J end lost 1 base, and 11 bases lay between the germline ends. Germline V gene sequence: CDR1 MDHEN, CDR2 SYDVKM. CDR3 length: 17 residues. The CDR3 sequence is CASSLLAWRSGANVLTF. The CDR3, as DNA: TGTGCCAGCAGTTTATTAGCGTGGCGGTCTGGGGCCAACGTCCTGACTTTC.

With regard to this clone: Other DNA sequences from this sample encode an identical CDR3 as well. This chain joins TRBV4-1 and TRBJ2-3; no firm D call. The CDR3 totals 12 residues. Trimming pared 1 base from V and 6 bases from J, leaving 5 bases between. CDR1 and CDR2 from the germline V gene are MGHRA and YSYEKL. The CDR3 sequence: CASSQVLDTQYF. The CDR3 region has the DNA TGCGCCAGCAGCCAAGTTCTCGATACGCAGTATTTT.

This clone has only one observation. CDR3 DNA sequence: TGTGCCAGCAGCGTTCAAATCGGGAACATTCAGTACTTC. Translation gives CASSVQIGNIQYF. V is TRBV5-8 and J is TRBJ2-4; D is ambiguous. This CDR3 is 13 amino acids long. V was shortened by 4 bases and J by 7 bases, with 12 bases between the two germline ends. Germline assignment: CDR1 SGHTS and CDR2 YDEGEE.

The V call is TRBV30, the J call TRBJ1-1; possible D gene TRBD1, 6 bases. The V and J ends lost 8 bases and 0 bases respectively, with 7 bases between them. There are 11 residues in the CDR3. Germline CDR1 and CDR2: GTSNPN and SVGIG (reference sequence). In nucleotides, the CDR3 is TGTGCCGGGGACATGAACACTGAAGCTTTCTTT. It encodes CAGDMNTEAFF.

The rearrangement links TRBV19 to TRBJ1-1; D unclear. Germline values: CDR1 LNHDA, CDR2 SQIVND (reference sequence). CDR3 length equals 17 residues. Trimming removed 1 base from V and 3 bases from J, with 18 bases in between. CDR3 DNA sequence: TGTGCCAGTAGTATAGCCCGTCGGCCTCGGACGGACACTGAAGCTTTCTTT. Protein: CASSIARRPRTDTEAFF.

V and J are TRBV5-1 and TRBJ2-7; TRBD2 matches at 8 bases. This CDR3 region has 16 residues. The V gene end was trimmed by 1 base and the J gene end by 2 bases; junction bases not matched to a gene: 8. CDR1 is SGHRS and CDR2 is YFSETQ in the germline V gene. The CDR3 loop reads CASSLHNSGGPYEQYF. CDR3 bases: TGCGCCAGCAGCTTGCATAACTCGGGAGGGCCCTACGAGCAGTACTTC.

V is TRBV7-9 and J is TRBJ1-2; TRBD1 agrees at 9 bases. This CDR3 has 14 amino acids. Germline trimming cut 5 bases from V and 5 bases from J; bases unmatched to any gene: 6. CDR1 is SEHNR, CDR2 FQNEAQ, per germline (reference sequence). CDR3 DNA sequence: TGTGCCAGCAGCGGGGGACAGGGTGGATATGGCTACACCTTC. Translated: CASSGGQGGYGYTF.

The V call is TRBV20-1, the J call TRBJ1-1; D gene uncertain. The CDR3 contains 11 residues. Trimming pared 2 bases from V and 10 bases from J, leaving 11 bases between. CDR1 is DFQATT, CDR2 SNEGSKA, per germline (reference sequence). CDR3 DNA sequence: TGCAGTGCTAGACCATTCGATAGAGCTTTCTTT. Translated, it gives CSARPFDRAFF.

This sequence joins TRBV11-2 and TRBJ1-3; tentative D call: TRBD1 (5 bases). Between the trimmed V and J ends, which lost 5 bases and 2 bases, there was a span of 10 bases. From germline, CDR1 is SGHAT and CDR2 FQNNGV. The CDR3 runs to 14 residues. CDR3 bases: TGTGCCAGCAGCCCCGGGGGGACTGGAAACACCATATATTTT. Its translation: CASSPGGTGNTIYF. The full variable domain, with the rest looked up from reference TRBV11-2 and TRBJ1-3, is EAGVAQSPRYKIIEKRQSVAFWCNPISGHATLYWYQQILGQGPKLLIQFQNNGVVDDSQLPKDRFSAERLKGVDSTLKIQPAKLEDSAVYLCASSPGGTGNTIYFGEGSWLTVV.

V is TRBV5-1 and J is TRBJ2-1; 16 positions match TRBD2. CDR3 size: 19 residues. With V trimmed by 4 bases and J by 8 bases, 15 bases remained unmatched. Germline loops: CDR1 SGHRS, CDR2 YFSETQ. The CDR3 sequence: CASSAGRGLAGGGTDEQFF. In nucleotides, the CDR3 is TGCGCCAGCAGCGCTGGACGGGGACTAGCGGGAGGGGGTACGGATGAGCAGTTCTTC.

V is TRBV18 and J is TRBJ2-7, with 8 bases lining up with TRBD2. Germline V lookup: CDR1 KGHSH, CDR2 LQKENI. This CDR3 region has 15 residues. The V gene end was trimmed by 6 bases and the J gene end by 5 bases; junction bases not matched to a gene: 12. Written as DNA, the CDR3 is TGTGCCAGCTCTCTCCAACAGCGGGAGATCGACGAGCAGTACTTC. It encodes CASSLQQREIDEQYF.

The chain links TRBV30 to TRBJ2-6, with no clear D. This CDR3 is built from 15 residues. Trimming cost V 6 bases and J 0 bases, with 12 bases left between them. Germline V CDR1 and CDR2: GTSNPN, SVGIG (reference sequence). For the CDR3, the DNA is TGTGCCTGCTCCGGGTCCCTCTCTGGGGCCAACGTCCTGACTTTC. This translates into CACSGSLSGANVLTF.